This T cell receptor beta chain was sequenced during a study of control samples from healthy donors and cancer patients. Profiled with immunoSEQ multiplex PCR; TCRdb holds only in-frame clones, not every one. Here the sample spans under 450,000 clones, around 90% being singletons. The CDR3 runs to 10 residues. The germline V gene encodes CDR1 MDHEN and CDR2 SYDVKM. V was trimmed by 11 bases and J by 5 bases, leaving 9 bases between them. This chain uses TRBV28 with TRBJ2-5, with D maybe TRBD2 (5 bases). Sample: PBMCs. This TCR derives from a man aged 35-49 years with head and neck cancer. The CDR3 DNA reads TGTGCCCCCCCGGGGGAGACCCAGTACTTC. This encodes CAPPGETQYF.